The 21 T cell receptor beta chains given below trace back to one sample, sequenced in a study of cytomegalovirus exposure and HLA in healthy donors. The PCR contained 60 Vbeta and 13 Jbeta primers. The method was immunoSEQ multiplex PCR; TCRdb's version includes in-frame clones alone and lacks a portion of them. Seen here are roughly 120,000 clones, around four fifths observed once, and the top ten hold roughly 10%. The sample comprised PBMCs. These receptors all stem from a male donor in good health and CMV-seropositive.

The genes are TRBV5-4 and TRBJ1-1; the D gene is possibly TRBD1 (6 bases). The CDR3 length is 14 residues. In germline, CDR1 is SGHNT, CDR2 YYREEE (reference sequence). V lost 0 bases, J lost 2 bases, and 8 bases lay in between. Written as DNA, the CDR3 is TGTGCCAGCAGCTTGGAACAGGGTAACACTGAAGCTTTCTTT. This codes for CASSLEQGNTEAFF.

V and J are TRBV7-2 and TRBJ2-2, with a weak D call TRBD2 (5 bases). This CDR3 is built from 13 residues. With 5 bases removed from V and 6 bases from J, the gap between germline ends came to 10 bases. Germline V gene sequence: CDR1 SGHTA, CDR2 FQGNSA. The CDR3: CASSLRGSGELFF. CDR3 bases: TGTGCCAGCAGCCTGAGAGGGTCCGGGGAGCTGTTTTTT.

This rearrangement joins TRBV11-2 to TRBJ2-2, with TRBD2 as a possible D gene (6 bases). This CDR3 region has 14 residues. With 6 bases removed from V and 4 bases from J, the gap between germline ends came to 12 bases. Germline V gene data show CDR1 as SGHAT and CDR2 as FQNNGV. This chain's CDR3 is CASRREASTGELFF. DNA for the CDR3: TGTGCCAGCAGGAGGGAGGCGTCCACCGGGGAGCTGTTTTTT.

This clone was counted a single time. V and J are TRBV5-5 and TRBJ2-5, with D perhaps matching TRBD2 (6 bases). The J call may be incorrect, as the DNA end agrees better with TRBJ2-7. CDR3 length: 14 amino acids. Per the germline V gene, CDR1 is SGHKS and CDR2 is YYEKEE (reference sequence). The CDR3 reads CASSRERGSYEQYF. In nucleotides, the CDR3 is TGTGCCAGCAGTCGGGAGAGGGGCTCCTACGAGCAGTACTTC.

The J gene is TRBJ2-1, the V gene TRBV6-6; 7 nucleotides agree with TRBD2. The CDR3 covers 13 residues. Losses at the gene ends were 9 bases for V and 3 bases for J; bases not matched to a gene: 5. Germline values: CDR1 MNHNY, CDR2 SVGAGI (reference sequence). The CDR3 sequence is CASAGGGYNEQFF. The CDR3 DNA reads TGTGCCAGTGCCGGCGGGGGCTACAATGAGCAGTTCTTC.

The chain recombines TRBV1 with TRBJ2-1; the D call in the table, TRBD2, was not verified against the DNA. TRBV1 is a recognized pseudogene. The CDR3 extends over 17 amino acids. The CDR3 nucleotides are TGCACCAGCAGCCCAACCCCCCTAGCGGAGCACTACAATGAGCAGTTCTTC. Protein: CTSSPTPLAEHYNEQFF.

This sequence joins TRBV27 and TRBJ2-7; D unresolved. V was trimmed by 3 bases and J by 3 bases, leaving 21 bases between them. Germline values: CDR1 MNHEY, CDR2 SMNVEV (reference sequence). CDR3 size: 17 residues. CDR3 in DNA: TGTGCCAGCAGTTTCCGGGTCGAGTCAGCGCGAGGCTACGAGCAGTACTTC. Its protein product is CASSFRVESARGYEQYF.

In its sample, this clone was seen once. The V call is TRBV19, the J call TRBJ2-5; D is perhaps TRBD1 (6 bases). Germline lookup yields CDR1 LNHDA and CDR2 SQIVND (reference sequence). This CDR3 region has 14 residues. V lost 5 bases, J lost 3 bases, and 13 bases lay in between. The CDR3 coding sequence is TGTGCCAGTAGTGAAACAGGGCCAAAAGAGACCCAGTACTTC. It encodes CASSETGPKETQYF.

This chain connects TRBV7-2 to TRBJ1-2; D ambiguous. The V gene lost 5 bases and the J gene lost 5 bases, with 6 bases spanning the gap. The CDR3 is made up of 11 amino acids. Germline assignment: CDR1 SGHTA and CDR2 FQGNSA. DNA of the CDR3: TGTGCCAGCAGCCCCAGTTATGGCTACACCTTC. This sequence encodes CASSPSYGYTF.

The CDR3 coding sequence is TGTGCCAGCAGCCCGGGGAGGGGAAGGTACAATGAGCAGTTCTTC. This gives the protein CASSPGRGRYNEQFF. This chain links TRBV6-5 with TRBJ2-1; 7 nucleotides match TRBD2. The length of the CDR3 is 15 residues. The J segment lost 4 bases and the V segment lost 6 bases, leaving 9 bases of the junction unmatched. Germline lookup yields CDR1 MNHEY and CDR2 SVGAGI.

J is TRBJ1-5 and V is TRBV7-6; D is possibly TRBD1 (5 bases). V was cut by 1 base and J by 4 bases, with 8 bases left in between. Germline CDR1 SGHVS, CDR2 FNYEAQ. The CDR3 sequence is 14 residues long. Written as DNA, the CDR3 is TGTGCCAGCAGCTTAGTGGCAGGGAATCAGCCCCAGCATTTT. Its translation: CASSLVAGNQPQHF.

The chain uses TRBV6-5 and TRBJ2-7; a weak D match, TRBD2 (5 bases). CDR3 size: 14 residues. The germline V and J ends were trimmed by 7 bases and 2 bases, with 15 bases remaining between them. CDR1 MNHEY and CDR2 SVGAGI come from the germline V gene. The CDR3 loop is CASTPNVGAYEQYF. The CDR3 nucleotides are TGTGCCAGCACCCCCAATGTCGGGGCCTACGAGCAGTACTTC.

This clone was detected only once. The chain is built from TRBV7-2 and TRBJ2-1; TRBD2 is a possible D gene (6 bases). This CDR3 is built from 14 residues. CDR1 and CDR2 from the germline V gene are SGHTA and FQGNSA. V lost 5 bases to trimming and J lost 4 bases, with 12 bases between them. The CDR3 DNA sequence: TGTGCCAGCAGCCGGGAGTATAGATACAATGAGCAGTTCTTC. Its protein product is CASSREYRYNEQFF.

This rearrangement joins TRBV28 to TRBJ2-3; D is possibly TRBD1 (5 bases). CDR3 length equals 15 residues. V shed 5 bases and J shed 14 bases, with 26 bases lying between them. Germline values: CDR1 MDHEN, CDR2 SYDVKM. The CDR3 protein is CASSPTGQVGAIRYF. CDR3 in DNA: TGTGCCAGCAGTCCGACGGGTCAGGTTGGGGCGATCCGGTATTTT.

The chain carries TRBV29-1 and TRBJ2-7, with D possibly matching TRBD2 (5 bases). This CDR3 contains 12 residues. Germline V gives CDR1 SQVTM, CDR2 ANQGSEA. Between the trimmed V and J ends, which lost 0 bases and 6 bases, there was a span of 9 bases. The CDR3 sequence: CSVEDGGSEQYF. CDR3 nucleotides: TGCAGCGTTGAAGATGGAGGATCCGAGCAGTACTTC.

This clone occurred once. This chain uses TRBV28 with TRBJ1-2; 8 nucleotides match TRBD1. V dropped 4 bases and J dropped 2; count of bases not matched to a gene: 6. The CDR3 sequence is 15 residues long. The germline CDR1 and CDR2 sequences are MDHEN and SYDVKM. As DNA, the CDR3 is TGTGCCAGCAGTTCGGACAGGGAGGGAAACTATGGCTACACCTTC. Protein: CASSSDREGNYGYTF.

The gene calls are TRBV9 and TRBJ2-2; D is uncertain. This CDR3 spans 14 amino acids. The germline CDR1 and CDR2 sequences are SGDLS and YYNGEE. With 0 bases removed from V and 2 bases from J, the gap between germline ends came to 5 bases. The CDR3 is CASSVEPNTGELFF. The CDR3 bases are TGTGCCAGCAGCGTAGAGCCAAACACCGGGGAGCTGTTTTTT.

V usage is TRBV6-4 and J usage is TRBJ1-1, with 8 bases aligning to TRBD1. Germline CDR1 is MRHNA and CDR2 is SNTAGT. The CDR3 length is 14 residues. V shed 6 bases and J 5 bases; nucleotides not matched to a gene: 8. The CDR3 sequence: CASRPTGGGTEAFF. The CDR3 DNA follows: TGTGCCAGCAGGCCTACAGGGGGTGGGACTGAAGCTTTCTTT.

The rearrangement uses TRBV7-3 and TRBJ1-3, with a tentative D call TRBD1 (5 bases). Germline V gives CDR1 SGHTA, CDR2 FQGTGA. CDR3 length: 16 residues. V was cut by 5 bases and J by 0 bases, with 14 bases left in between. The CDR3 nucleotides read TGTGCCAGCAGCCATCGGACACTCGACTCTGGAAACACCATATATTTT. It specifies CASSHRTLDSGNTIYF.

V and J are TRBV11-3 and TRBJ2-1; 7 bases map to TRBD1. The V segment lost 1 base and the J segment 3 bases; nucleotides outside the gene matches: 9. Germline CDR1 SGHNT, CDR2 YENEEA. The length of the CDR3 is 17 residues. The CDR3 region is CASSLAVVRGRYNEQFF. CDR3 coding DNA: TGTGCCAGCAGCTTAGCCGTCGTTAGGGGGCGCTACAATGAGCAGTTCTTC.

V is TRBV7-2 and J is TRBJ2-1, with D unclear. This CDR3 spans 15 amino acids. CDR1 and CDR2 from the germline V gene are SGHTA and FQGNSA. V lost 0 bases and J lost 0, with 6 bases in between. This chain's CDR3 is CASSLAVSSYNEQFF. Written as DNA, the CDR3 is TGTGCCAGCAGCTTAGCGGTTAGCTCCTACAATGAGCAGTTCTTC.